The 6 T cell receptor beta chains given below trace back to one sample, sequenced in a study of T cell responses to AZD1222 COVID-19 vaccine. Assay: immunoSEQ multiplex PCR; the TCRdb copy retains only in-frame clones and omits some. Of about 120,000 clones in the sample, 75% to 90% were seen once. The specimen was peripheral blood, collected on day 0 of AZD1222 vaccination. All receptors come from an adult in good health.

The chain joins TRBV11-2 to TRBJ2-1; no clear D. V shed 5 bases and J shed 10 bases, with 12 bases lying between them. From germline, CDR1 is SGHAT and CDR2 FQNNGV. The CDR3 covers 12 residues. CDR3 sequence reads: CASSPLEGEQFF. Written as DNA, the CDR3 is TGTGCCAGCAGCCCGTTAGAAGGAGAGCAGTTCTTC. The entire variable domain, with the rest obtained from reference TRBV11-2 and TRBJ2-1, is as follows: EAGVAQSPRYKIIEKRQSVAFWCNPISGHATLYWYQQILGQGPKLLIQFQNNGVVDDSQLPKDRFSAERLKGVDSTLKIQPAKLEDSAVYLCASSPLEGEQFFGPGTRLTVL.

V and J are TRBV5-8 and TRBJ2-7, with 9 bases that match TRBD1. The CDR3 totals 14 residues. V trimming: 7 bases; J trimming: 4 bases; junction bases outside the gene matches: 9. CDR1 and CDR2 from the germline V gene are SGHTS and YDEGEE. The CDR3 DNA is TGTGCCAGCGGCCGGGACAGGGTATCATACGAGCAGTACTTC. Its protein product is CASGRDRVSYEQYF.

The chain employs TRBV2 and TRBJ1-2; D gene uncertain. CDR1 SNHLY and CDR2 FYNNEI come from the germline V gene. V was pared by 8 bases and J by 6 bases, with 16 bases between. The CDR3 is 13 residues long. The CDR3 bases are TGTGCCAGCTCCGGCGGGGTTTGGGATGGCTACACCTTC. Translation gives CASSGGVWDGYTF.

This sequence joins TRBV18 and TRBJ1-2; D unclear. Germline assignment: CDR1 KGHSH and CDR2 LQKENI. V was pared by 3 bases and J by 4 bases, with 12 bases between. This CDR3 region has 14 residues. The CDR3 coding sequence is TGTGCCAGCTCACCCGAGGACGGGGTCTATGGCTACACCTTC. Translating gives CASSPEDGVYGYTF. The full variable domain, in which reference TRBV18 and TRBJ1-2 provide the parts outside the CDR3, is NAGVMQNPRHLVRRRGQEARLRCSPMKGHSHVYWYRQLPEEGLKFMVYLQKENIIDESGMPKERFSAEFPKEGPSILRIQQVVRGDSAAYFCASSPEDGVYGYTFGSGTRLTVV.

The chain uses TRBV19 and TRBJ1-3; the D is unclear. The length of the CDR3 is 14 residues. Trimming stripped 7 bases from V and 0 bases from J, with 10 bases between. Per the germline V gene, CDR1 is LNHDA and CDR2 is SQIVND (reference sequence). CDR3 region: CASMTLSSGNTIYF. CDR3 bases: TGTGCCAGTATGACGCTGAGCTCTGGAAACACCATATATTTT.

The chain combines TRBV6-2 or TRBV6-3 with TRBJ1-1; TRBD1 is a possible D gene (5 bases). CDR1 is MNHEY, CDR2 SVGEGT, per germline. The CDR3 consists of 16 residues. V lost 2 bases and J lost 0, with 13 bases in between. The CDR3 bases are TGTGCCAGCAGTTACCCTACAGGCCGATTGAACACTGAAGCTTTCTTT. It yields the protein CASSYPTGRLNTEAFF.